Described below is a single TCR beta chain sequence and its context. These data are taken from a study of blood T cell repertoires in COVID-19. Study in general: The samples span acute and convalescent COVID-19 from the United States, Italy and Spain. In each case, the material was cDNA or gDNA derived from T cells, B-cell-depleted T cells, or PBMCs.

The CDR3 has 13 residues. Trimming at V came to 8 bases and at J to 3 bases, leaving 4 bases not matched to a gene. Germline loops: CDR1 SNHLY, CDR2 FYNNEI. Data came from immunoSEQ multiplex PCR; TCRdb stores just in-frame clones and leaves some out. The sample includes approximately 200,000 clones, roughly 80% of them seen just once. This receptor was obtained from a woman aged 40 to 50 with COVID-19, enrolled during active disease. The chain employs TRBV2 and TRBJ2-5, with 9 nucleotides matching TRBD1. Sequencing input: peripheral blood. In DNA, the CDR3 is TGTGCCAGCGTCAGGGACAGGGAAGAGACCCAGTACTTC. It yields the protein CASVRDREETQYF.